The T cell receptor beta chain described here comes from a study of T-cell memory formation after mild COVID-19. Findings and limits, study-wide: That cross-reactive memory joined was suggested by some responding clones appearing in pre-infection memory. Contracting CD4+ clones lay largely in CM and EM, with CD8+ ones residing in EMRA.

TCRdb redid the calling of the 5' RACE reads with MiXCR, one entry per CDR3 protein. This sample has 300,000 or so distinct CDR3 sequences, with 15% to 20% found just once. Of note for this clonotype: The antigen is undetermined.

V was clipped by 4 bases and J by 1 base; unmatched bases: 1. CDR3 size: 13 residues. The V gene's germline CDR1 is ENHRY and CDR2 SYGVKD. V and J are TRBV10-3 and TRBJ2-7, with 7 positions matching TRBD1. Sequencing was carried out using PBMCs or a T cell subset sorted from them (not recorded which). The source of this sequence is a man younger than 35 who had mild COVID-19 (a few samples of this study predate the infection). Cell type and time point are not known. The CDR3 is CAISGDSSYEQYF. Written as DNA, the CDR3 is TGTGCCATCAGTGGGGACAGTTCCTACGAGCAGTACTTC.